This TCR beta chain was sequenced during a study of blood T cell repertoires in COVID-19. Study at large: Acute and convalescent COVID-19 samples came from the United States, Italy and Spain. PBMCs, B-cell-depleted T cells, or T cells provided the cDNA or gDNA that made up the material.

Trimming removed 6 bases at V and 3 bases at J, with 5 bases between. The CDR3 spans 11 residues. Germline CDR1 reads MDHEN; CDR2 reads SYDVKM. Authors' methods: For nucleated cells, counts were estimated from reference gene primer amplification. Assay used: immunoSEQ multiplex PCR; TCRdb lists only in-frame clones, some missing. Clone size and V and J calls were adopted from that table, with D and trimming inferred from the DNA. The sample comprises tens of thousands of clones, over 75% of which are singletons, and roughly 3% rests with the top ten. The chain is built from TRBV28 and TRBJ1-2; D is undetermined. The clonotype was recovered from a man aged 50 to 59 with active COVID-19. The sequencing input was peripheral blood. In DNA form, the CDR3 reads TGTGCCAGCAGGACTGACTATGGCTACACCTTC. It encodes CASRTDYGYTF.